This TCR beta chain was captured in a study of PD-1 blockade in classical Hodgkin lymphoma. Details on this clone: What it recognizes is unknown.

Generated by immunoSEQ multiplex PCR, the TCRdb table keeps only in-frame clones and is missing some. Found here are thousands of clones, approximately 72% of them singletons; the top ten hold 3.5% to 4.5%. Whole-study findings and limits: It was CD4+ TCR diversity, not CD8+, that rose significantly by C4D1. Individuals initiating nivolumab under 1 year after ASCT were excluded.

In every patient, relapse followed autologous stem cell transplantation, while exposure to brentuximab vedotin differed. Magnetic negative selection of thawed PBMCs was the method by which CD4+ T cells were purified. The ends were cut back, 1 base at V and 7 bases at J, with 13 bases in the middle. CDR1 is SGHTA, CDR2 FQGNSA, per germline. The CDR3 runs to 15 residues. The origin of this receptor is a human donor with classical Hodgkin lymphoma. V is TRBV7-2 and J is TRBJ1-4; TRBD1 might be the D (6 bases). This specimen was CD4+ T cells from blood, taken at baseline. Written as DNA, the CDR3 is TGTGCCAGCAGCTTAGTTTGGGGGCAGGTTGAAAAACTGTTTTTT. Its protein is CASSLVWGQVEKLFF.